This entry lists 25 T cell receptor beta chains sequenced from one sample in a study of CD8+CD57+ T cells in acquired aplastic anemia. CDR3 and TCR beta VDJ profiling relied on a genomic DNA template. TCRdb reanalysed the reads using MiXCR and keeps one entry per CDR3 protein. The table includes about 98,000 distinct CDR3 sequences, roughly two thirds detected once. By flow cytometry, patients selected for sequencing had shown an expansion of CD8+CD57+ cells. Sequenced material: sorted CD4+, CD8+, or CD8+CD57+ T cells (not recorded which) from PBMCs. The receptors were sampled from a human donor with aplastic anemia.

The V gene is TRBV7-2, the J gene TRBJ2-3; D gene unclear. Looked up from germline, CDR1 is SGHTA and CDR2 is FQGNSA. This CDR3 has 13 amino acids. Trimming shortened V by 2 bases and J by 1 base, and 4 bases separated the two germline ends. CDR3 residues: CASSLFRTDTQYF. The CDR3 nucleotides are TGTGCCAGCAGCTTATTCCGCACAGATACGCAGTATTTT.

This chain joins TRBV7-8 and TRBJ1-2; D is undetermined. V lost 5 bases and J lost 0, with 7 bases in between. The CDR3 contains 13 residues. Looked up from germline, CDR1 is SGHVS and CDR2 is FQNEAQ. The CDR3 DNA reads TGTGCCAGCAGCCCCAGCCCTAACTATGGCTACACCTTC. This codes for CASSPSPNYGYTF.

This chain joins TRBV15 and TRBJ1-5, with D unclear. CDR1 and CDR2 (germline): LNHNV, YYDKDF (reference sequence). Trimming cost V 3 bases and J 3 bases, with 9 bases left between them. The CDR3 spans 14 residues. CDR3 nucleotide sequence: TGTGCCACCAGCAGGGAGGGCTACAATCAGCCCCAGCATTTT. Protein sequence: CATSREGYNQPQHF.

The chain joins TRBV7-2 to TRBJ1-2, with 7 positions matching TRBD1. The CDR3 totals 13 residues. The junction had 8 bases not matched to a gene; V was cut back by 6 bases and J by 7 bases. Germline CDR1 and CDR2: SGHTA and FQGNSA. This CDR3 reads CASSSTGERGYTF. The CDR3 bases are TGTGCCAGCAGTTCTACAGGGGAGCGTGGCTACACCTTC.

This clonotype was counted between two and nine times. The chain employs TRBV20-1 and TRBJ1-2; a weak D match, TRBD1 (5 bases). V lost 0 bases and J lost 3, with 11 bases in between. The CDR3 runs 14 residues. CDR1 DFQATT and CDR2 SNEGSKA come from the germline V gene (reference sequence). The DNA of the CDR3 is TGCAGTGCTAGAGATGAGGGGTTGGACTATGGCTACACCTTC. Its protein product is CSARDEGLDYGYTF.

There are a few counts of this clonotype. The V gene is TRBV20-1, the J gene TRBJ1-5; maybe TRBD1 (6 bases). From germline, CDR1 is DFQATT and CDR2 SNEGSKA (reference sequence). Trimming took off 6 bases at V and 0 bases at J, with 15 bases between the two ends. The CDR3 is 15 amino acids. The CDR3 DNA follows: TGCAGTGCCCCAAAACAGGGATTTAGCAATCAGCCCCAGCATTTT. It specifies CSAPKQGFSNQPQHF.

V usage is TRBV10-2 and J usage is TRBJ2-3; 7 nucleotides line up with TRBD1. This CDR3 contains 14 residues. V was pared by 6 bases and J by 2 bases, with 5 bases of the junction left unmatched. Germline V gives CDR1 WSHSY, CDR2 SAAADI. The CDR3 region is CASSRTGATDTQYF. The CDR3 DNA follows: TGCGCCAGCAGCCGGACAGGAGCCACAGATACGCAGTATTTT.

This clonotype was recorded at least ten times. The V and J genes are TRBV4-1 and TRBJ2-7, with D possibly being TRBD2 (6 bases). Germline CDR1 MGHRA, CDR2 YSYEKL. The CDR3 is 15 amino acids. V lost 0 bases to trimming and J lost 5 bases, with 14 bases between them. The CDR3 reads CASSQERVGGHEQYF. CDR3 nucleotides: TGCGCCAGCAGCCAAGAGAGGGTAGGAGGGCACGAGCAGTACTTC.

The chain carries TRBV20-1 and TRBJ1-2, with D possibly matching TRBD1 (6 bases). The CDR3 is 14 amino acids. Germline CDR1 reads DFQATT; CDR2 reads SNEGSKA (reference sequence). V was clipped by 0 bases and J by 3 bases, with 11 bases between them. The CDR3 DNA is TGCAGTGCTAGAGAGGTGTGGACAGACTATGGCTACACCTTC. It codes for CSAREVWTDYGYTF.

As regards this clonotype: Sequence at one end of the junction differs from germline and may be a read error. The chain recombines TRBV7-7 with TRBJ2-5; 8 bases map to TRBD2. The CDR3 length is 17 residues. Germline V gives CDR1 SSHAT, CDR2 FNYEAQ (reference sequence). DNA for the CDR3: TGTGCTAGCAGCCGCCCGCCAAGTAGCGGGGAACAAGAGACCCAGTACTTC. Its protein is CASSRPPSSGEQETQYF. The full variable domain, in which reference TRBV7-7 and TRBJ2-5 provide the parts outside the CDR3, is GAGVSQSPRYKVTKRGQDVTLRCDPISSHATLYWYQQALGQGPEFLTYFNYEAQPDKSGLPSDRFSAERPEGSISTLTIQRTEQRDSAMYRCASSRPPSSGEQETQYFGPGTRLLVL.

In its sample, this clonotype ranks as medium-sized. This chain links TRBV24-1 with TRBJ2-1; weak D call: TRBD1 (6 bases). Per germline, CDR1 KGHDR and CDR2 SFDVKD. V lost 4 bases and J 7 bases, leaving 10 bases between the germline ends. This CDR3 has 13 residues. CDR3 amino acids: CATSDLQGNEQFF. The CDR3 bases are TGTGCCACCAGTGACCTGCAGGGGAATGAGCAGTTCTTC.

This clonotype is medium-sized (0.01 to 0.1%) in the sample. The V gene is TRBV2, the J gene TRBJ2-6, with a tentative D call TRBD1 (6 bases). The CDR3 consists of 14 residues. Per germline, CDR1 SNHLY and CDR2 FYNNEI. Trimming left V 9 bases short and J 1 base short, with 10 bases between. CDR3 region: CARRDTSGANVLTF. The CDR3 nucleotides read TGTGCCAGACGGGACACGTCTGGGGCCAACGTCCTGACTTTC.

The chain is built from TRBV5-1 and TRBJ2-7, with 11 bases lining up with TRBD1. From germline, CDR1 is SGHRS and CDR2 YFSETQ. The CDR3 runs 15 residues. Trimming took 0 bases from V and 6 from J; bases not matched to a gene: 5. The CDR3: CASSLGDRGSVEQYF. CDR3 coding DNA: TGCGCCAGCAGCTTGGGGGACAGGGGGTCGGTCGAGCAGTACTTC. Complete variable domain (other parts from reference TRBV5-1 and TRBJ2-7): KAGVTQTPRYLIKTRGQQVTLSCSPISGHRSVSWYQQTPGQGLQFLFEYFSETQRNKGNFPGRFSGRQFSNSRSEMNVSTLELGDSALYLCASSLGDRGSVEQYFGPGTRLTVT.

The J gene is TRBJ2-5, the V gene TRBV10-1; D ambiguous. Germline V gene sequence: CDR1 WNHNN, CDR2 SYGVQD (reference sequence). V was clipped by 3 bases and J by 5 bases, with 7 bases between them. The CDR3 is 12 residues long. As DNA, the CDR3 is TGCGCCAGCAGTGATTCCGGGGAGACCCAGTACTTC. Residues: CASSDSGETQYF.

This chain uses TRBV7-6 with TRBJ1-1, with 7 bases that match TRBD1. The V gene's germline CDR1 is SGHVS and CDR2 FNYEAQ. The CDR3 has 18 amino acids. V dropped 0 bases and J dropped 3; count of bases not matched to a gene: 13. The DNA of the CDR3 is TGTGCCAGCAGCTTAGCGATGGTCACAGGGGAAGAGCACACTGAAGCTTTCTTT. Its translation: CASSLAMVTGEEHTEAFF.

The chain combines TRBV5-1 with TRBJ2-2, with 10 bases matching TRBD2. This CDR3 contains 14 residues. The germline CDR1 and CDR2 sequences are SGHRS and YFSETQ. V shed 7 bases, J shed 4 bases, and the junction held 4 bases outside the gene matches. CDR3 DNA sequence: TGCGCCAGCTTGGCTAGCGGGAGCACCGGGGAGCTGTTTTTT. As protein: CASLASGSTGELFF. Supplemented by reference TRBV5-1 and TRBJ2-2, the full variable domain reads KAGVTQTPRYLIKTRGQQVTLSCSPISGHRSVSWYQQTPGQGLQFLFEYFSETQRNKGNFPGRFSGRQFSNSRSEMNVSTLELGDSALYLCASLASGSTGELFFGEGSRLTVL.

This clonotype was recorded at least ten times. The genes are TRBV13 and TRBJ2-1; D is undetermined. CDR3 length: 13 amino acids. V shed 1 base and J shed 6 bases, with 7 bases lying between them. The germline CDR1 and CDR2 sequences are PRHDT and FYEKMQ (reference sequence). CDR3 coding DNA: TGTGCCAGCAGCTTAGTGCAGAGCAATGAGCAGTTCTTC. This translates into CASSLVQSNEQFF.

This clonotype has only a few counts. The chain uses TRBV20-1 and TRBJ2-3; no reliable D call. This CDR3 comprises 13 residues. Germline V lookup: CDR1 DFQATT, CDR2 SNEGSKA (reference sequence). Deletions cut 5 bases from V and 8 bases from J, with 17 bases between. For the CDR3, the DNA is TGCAGTGCTGCCACTCAACACAGTAGTACGCAGTATTTT. It codes for CSAATQHSSTQYF.

This clonotype was recorded a few times. The genes are TRBV15 and TRBJ2-7, with D perhaps matching TRBD2 (5 bases). The V and J ends lost 5 bases and 7 bases respectively, with 15 bases between them. The germline V gene encodes CDR1 LNHNV and CDR2 YYDKDF (reference sequence). The CDR3 length is 13 residues. CDR3 in amino acids: CATSQDEGWEQYF. The DNA for the CDR3 is TGTGCCACCAGCCAGGACGAGGGTTGGGAGCAGTACTTC.

This chain joins TRBV24-1 and TRBJ2-7; D is undetermined. The germline gives CDR1 KGHDR, CDR2 SFDVKD. Trimming shortened V by 0 bases and J by 9 bases, and 5 bases separated the two germline ends. CDR3 size: 11 residues. CDR3 residues: CATSDLRLQYF. The CDR3 bases are TGTGCCACCAGTGATTTGAGACTGCAGTACTTC.

There are a few counts of this clonotype. The chain has TRBV19 and TRBJ1-2; maybe TRBD1 (5 bases). CDR1 is LNHDA, CDR2 SQIVND, per germline (reference sequence). The CDR3 is made up of 14 amino acids. The V end lost 6 bases, the J end lost 8 bases, and 19 bases lay between the germline ends. DNA for the CDR3: TGTGCCAGTAGGACTAGTACAGGAGTGAAAGGCTACACCTTC. Its translation is CASRTSTGVKGYTF.

This clonotype is a singleton in its sample. The rearrangement uses TRBV20-1 and TRBJ1-5, with D unresolved. The germline V and J ends were trimmed by 0 bases and 1 base, with 10 bases remaining between them. Germline CDR1 and CDR2: DFQATT and SNEGSKA (reference sequence). The CDR3 length is 15 residues. The CDR3 reads CSARDHGLSNQPQHF. CDR3 nucleotide sequence: TGCAGTGCTAGAGATCACGGCCTCAGCAATCAGCCCCAGCATTTT.

The chain carries TRBV10-3 and TRBJ2-7; D is perhaps TRBD1 (5 bases). The V end lost 11 bases, the J end lost 0 bases, and 17 bases lay between the germline ends. Germline V gene sequence: CDR1 ENHRY, CDR2 SYGVKD. The CDR3 contains 14 residues. This CDR3 reads CASQQDEASYEQYF. The DNA of the CDR3 is TGTGCCTCACAACAGGACGAGGCCTCCTACGAGCAGTACTTC.

This clonotype was counted only a few times. V and J are TRBV20-1 and TRBJ2-5; D unresolved. V was clipped by 3 bases and J by 2 bases, with 7 bases between them. The CDR3 length is 12 residues. Per germline, CDR1 DFQATT and CDR2 SNEGSKA (reference sequence). Here the CDR3 reads CSARGPQETQYF. The DNA for the CDR3 is TGCAGTGCTAGGGGCCCACAAGAGACCCAGTACTTC.

The table lists this clonotype with a count of one. V and J are TRBV20-1 and TRBJ1-2; D uncertain. Germline lookup yields CDR1 DFQATT and CDR2 SNEGSKA (reference sequence). V lost 3 bases to trimming and J lost 7 bases, with 3 bases between them. This CDR3 has 9 residues. The CDR3: CSARVGYTF. Here the CDR3 DNA reads TGCAGTGCTAGGGTTGGCTACACCTTC.